Listed here is a single TCR beta chain. Deletions cut 5 bases from V and 5 bases from J, with 10 bases between. This CDR3 spans 13 amino acids. Germline lookup yields CDR1 SGHTA and CDR2 FQGNSA. In the authors' methods: Amplification from reference gene primers served as the basis for estimated nucleated cell counts. Profiled with immunoSEQ multiplex PCR; TCRdb holds only in-frame clones, not every one. Clone size and the V and J calls come from that table; the DNA yielded D and trimming. Of about 36,000 clones in the sample, about 88% are singletons; the top ten hold roughly a fifth. This entry belongs to a study of blood T cell repertoires in COVID-19. Study context: Acute-phase and convalescent COVID-19 samples originated in the United States, Italy and Spain.

The material sequenced was peripheral blood. V and J are TRBV7-2 and TRBJ1-5; tentative D call: TRBD1 (6 bases). The receptor's source is an older man with acute or convalescent COVID-19. CDR3 protein: CASSMGADQPQHF. In nucleotides, the CDR3 is TGTGCCAGCAGCATGGGGGCGGATCAGCCCCAGCATTTT.